Presented here are 31 T cell receptor beta chains from one specimen sequenced in a study of T cells expressing NK-cell markers. For each CDR3 protein, TCRdb gives one entry from its re-call of the 5' RACE reads, without DNA. Its clone listing holds under 500,000 distinct CDR3 sequences. Sequenced sample: blood T cells: a sorted CD56 or NKG2C T cell subset, CD4+ or CD8+ T cells, or bulk PBMC T cells (not recorded which). These receptors were taken from a woman between 18 and 69 years old in good health.

The V and J genes are TRBV12-3 or TRBV12-4 and TRBJ1-2; the TCRdb call, TRBD1, lacks DNA for checking. This CDR3 spans 16 amino acids. CDR3 loop: CASSLTQGPGSFGYTF.

The chain is built from TRBV7-2 and TRBJ2-7. Germline V gene sequence: CDR1 SGHTA, CDR2 FQGNSA. The CDR3 has 14 residues. The CDR3 spells CASSSFFGLGEQYF.

CDR3: CASSFASGVSYEQYF. The rearrangement links TRBV6-2 or TRBV6-3 to TRBJ2-7; TCRdb indicates TRBD2, and absent DNA this call remains unverified. The CDR3 sequence is 15 residues long. In germline, CDR1 is MNHEY, CDR2 SVGEGT.

The CDR3 spells CASSWTDSGNTIYF. The chain has TRBV7-8 and TRBJ1-3. The germline gives CDR1 SGHVS, CDR2 FQNEAQ. This CDR3 region has 14 residues.

The chain is built from TRBV3-1 and TRBJ2-1; the TCRdb call, TRBD2, lacks DNA for checking. The CDR3 consists of 20 residues. Germline V gene lookup returns CDR1 LGHDT and CDR2 YNNKEL (reference sequence). CDR3 protein: CASSQDQGTLAGGQYNEQFF.

The chain carries TRBV7-9 and TRBJ2-3; TCRdb reports TRBD1, a call that lacks DNA to check it against. This CDR3 comprises 15 residues. Germline lookup yields CDR1 SEHNR and CDR2 FQNEAQ (reference sequence). CDR3 protein: CASRGWDRTTDTQYF.

The J gene is TRBJ2-7, the V gene TRBV18. This CDR3 comprises 13 residues. The germline gives CDR1 KGHSH, CDR2 LQKENI. CDR3 amino acids: CASSPYGSYEQYF.

V gene TRBV12-3 or TRBV12-4 combines with J gene TRBJ2-3. The CDR3 contains 14 residues. CDR3 sequence: CASSLDLTIDTQYF.

The chain employs TRBV4-3 and TRBJ2-3; TCRdb outputs TRBD2, but without DNA this stays unchecked. Germline CDR1 reads LGHNA; CDR2 reads YSLEER. The CDR3 has 16 residues. The CDR3 spells CASSQEGLPDSDTQYF.

The chain recombines TRBV4-3 with TRBJ1-1; without DNA, the TCRdb call of TRBD1 cannot be checked. CDR3 length equals 15 residues. The germline CDR1 and CDR2 sequences are LGHNA and YSLEER. The chain's CDR3 is CASSLRDRGGTEAFF.

The chain has TRBV6-2 or TRBV6-3 and TRBJ1-1. From germline, CDR1 is MNHEY and CDR2 SVGEGT. The CDR3 spans 13 residues. This CDR3 reads CASSWGSGTEAFF.

V and J are TRBV7-3 and TRBJ2-1; TCRdb lists TRBD1, though no DNA is available to test this call. The germline CDR1 and CDR2 sequences are SGHTA and FQGTGA. This CDR3 contains 13 residues. Here the CDR3 reads CASSPGGAGEQFF.

The chain carries TRBV20-1 and TRBJ2-5; with no DNA, the TCRdb D assignment of TRBD2 cannot be verified. CDR3 length equals 15 residues. Germline CDR1 is DFQATT and CDR2 is SNEGSKA (reference sequence). The CDR3 loop reads CSADATSGGAETQYF.

V usage is TRBV6-9 and J usage is TRBJ2-2; with no DNA, the TCRdb D assignment of TRBD1 cannot be verified. The CDR3 runs 16 residues. The germline V gene encodes CDR1 MNHGY and CDR2 SVAAGI. The CDR3 reads CASSNIRTGNTGELFF.

The chain recombines TRBV20-1 with TRBJ2-7; TCRdb outputs TRBD1, but without DNA this stays unchecked. Germline V gives CDR1 DFQATT, CDR2 SNEGSKA (reference sequence). This CDR3 comprises 14 residues. The CDR3 reads CSALTGQGFREQYF.

The rearrangement uses TRBV12-3 or TRBV12-4 and TRBJ2-7; the TCRdb call, TRBD1, lacks DNA for checking. This CDR3 region has 15 residues. The CDR3 spells CASRPTGQGSYEQYF.

V is TRBV27 and J is TRBJ1-5; TCRdb's D gene call, TRBD1, goes unchecked for lack of DNA. CDR3 length equals 14 residues. Per the germline V gene, CDR1 is MNHEY and CDR2 is SMNVEV (reference sequence). CDR3 loop: CASSMQGGNQPQHF.

V is TRBV28 and J is TRBJ2-7. This CDR3 has 11 amino acids. Germline CDR1 MDHEN, CDR2 SYDVKM. CDR3 residues: CASSSIEWEYF.

This chain uses TRBV27 with TRBJ2-2; TCRdb selects TRBD1, and the lack of DNA leaves this call unchecked. Germline CDR1 and CDR2: MNHEY and SMNVEV (reference sequence). This CDR3 comprises 16 residues. This CDR3 reads CASSLGTGTTTGELFF.

The chain links TRBV9 to TRBJ2-1; the D gene TCRdb calls, TRBD2, cannot be checked with no DNA. The germline gives CDR1 SGDLS, CDR2 YYNGEE. This CDR3 is built from 16 residues. The CDR3 reads CASSVEGLAGINEQFF.

The chain has TRBV10-3 and TRBJ1-1. This CDR3 is built from 13 residues. Germline CDR1 and CDR2: ENHRY and SYGVKD. The CDR3 loop is CAIKPTGNTEAFF.

The chain carries TRBV9 and TRBJ2-5; with no DNA, the TCRdb D assignment of TRBD2 cannot be verified. Per the germline V gene, CDR1 is SGDLS and CDR2 is YYNGEE. This CDR3 comprises 14 residues. CDR3: CASSGGDPQETQYF.

J is TRBJ2-5 and V is TRBV19; TCRdb selects TRBD2, and the lack of DNA leaves this call unchecked. The length of the CDR3 is 15 residues. Looked up from germline, CDR1 is LNHDA and CDR2 is SQIVND (reference sequence). This CDR3 is CASSTLSGRGETQYF.

The CDR3 here is CASSSSFAGGNQETQYF. V is TRBV5-1 and J is TRBJ2-5; the TCRdb call, TRBD2, lacks DNA for checking. This CDR3 contains 17 residues. Germline loops: CDR1 SGHRS, CDR2 YFSETQ.

This chain's CDR3 is CASRLPPGQDTEAFF. The chain recombines TRBV6-2 or TRBV6-3 with TRBJ1-1; the TRBD1 assignment by TCRdb is unverifiable without DNA. CDR3 length: 15 amino acids. The germline V gene has CDR1 MNHEY and CDR2 SVGEGT.

The rearrangement uses TRBV19 and TRBJ2-2. The germline gives CDR1 LNHDA, CDR2 SQIVND (reference sequence). This CDR3 is 11 amino acids long. The chain's CDR3 is CASSSWWELFF.

The chain combines TRBV5-1 with TRBJ1-1. The V gene's germline CDR1 is SGHRS and CDR2 YFSETQ. The CDR3 extends over 14 amino acids. CDR3: CASSLDLSGTEAFF. Drawing the rest from reference TRBV5-1 and TRBJ1-1, the complete variable domain is KAGVTQTPRYLIKTRGQQVTLSCSPISGHRSVSWYQQTPGQGLQFLFEYFSETQRNKGNFPGRFSGRQFSNSRSEMNVSTLELGDSALYLCASSLDLSGTEAFFGQGTRLTVV.

The chain's CDR3 is CASSSYSRSYEQYF. J is TRBJ2-7 and V is TRBV7-2. Germline CDR1 SGHTA, CDR2 FQGNSA. This CDR3 is 14 amino acids long.

CDR3 sequence reads: CASSLGLRGPDNEQFF. V and J are TRBV5-4 and TRBJ2-1; the D call of TRBD1 rests on TCRdb alone, since no DNA is present to check it. The CDR3 spans 16 residues. The germline V gene has CDR1 SGHNT and CDR2 YYREEE (reference sequence).

This sequence joins TRBV20-1 and TRBJ2-5; TCRdb names TRBD2, which stays unverified in the absence of DNA. The CDR3 is 12 amino acids. Germline V lookup: CDR1 DFQATT, CDR2 SNEGSKA (reference sequence). CDR3 amino acids: CSAMGLAQTQYF.

The chain is built from TRBV1 and TRBJ2-4; there is no DNA to check the TCRdb D call of TRBD2. TRBV1 is assigned pseudogene status. This CDR3 spans 20 amino acids. CDR3 loop: CTSSPPFLAGGTAAKNIQYF.